These 21 T cell receptor beta chains were all obtained from the same sample, sequenced in a study of monozygotic twins with inflammatory bowel disease. TCRdb reprocessed the 5' RACE reads, keeping one entry per CDR3 protein, no DNA. The sample has about 210,000 distinct CDR3 sequences. Input material: blood. These receptors all stem from a human donor with ulcerative colitis or Crohn's disease, or a healthy co-twin of an affected twin (not recorded which).

This rearrangement joins TRBV5-4 to TRBJ2-3. There are 16 residues in the CDR3. The germline V gene has CDR1 SGHNT and CDR2 YYREEE (reference sequence). CDR3 loop: CASSPVPNPSTDTQYF.

This rearrangement joins TRBV9 to TRBJ1-4; TCRdb proposes TRBD1, but this gene call is untestable without DNA. The CDR3 is 12 amino acids. CDR1 and CDR2 (germline): SGDLS, YYNGEE. The CDR3 here is CASSGPGGELFF.

The rearrangement uses TRBV6-1 and TRBJ1-1. The germline CDR1 and CDR2 sequences are MNHNS and SASEGT. This CDR3 has 11 amino acids. This chain's CDR3 is CASSELSEAFF.

The gene calls are TRBV20-1 and TRBJ1-3. Per germline, CDR1 DFQATT and CDR2 SNEGSKA (reference sequence). This CDR3 region has 11 residues. This CDR3 reads CSVNSGNTIYF.

The rearrangement joins TRBV5-1 to TRBJ2-5; TCRdb selects TRBD1, and the lack of DNA leaves this call unchecked. This CDR3 is built from 15 residues. CDR1 is SGHRS and CDR2 is YFSETQ in the germline V gene. The CDR3 protein is CASSQSGAHQETQYF.

The chain recombines TRBV7-2 with TRBJ2-7; TCRdb returns TRBD1, unconfirmable since there is no DNA. The CDR3 is 14 residues long. Germline loops: CDR1 SGHTA, CDR2 FQGNSA. CDR3 region: CASSLARGVNEQYF.

The gene calls are TRBV5-6 and TRBJ1-5; TCRdb's assignment of TRBD1 cannot be checked, as there is no DNA. This CDR3 is built from 15 residues. Germline CDR1 is SGHDT and CDR2 is YYEEEE. This CDR3 is CASSLKGGTPRAQHF.

The rearrangement joins TRBV20-1 to TRBJ2-5; TCRdb lists TRBD2, though no DNA is available to test this call. The germline CDR1 and CDR2 sequences are DFQATT and SNEGSKA (reference sequence). This CDR3 contains 15 residues. This CDR3 reads CSALGGLAGGWTQYF.

This chain connects TRBV7-9 to TRBJ2-7. The germline gives CDR1 SEHNR, CDR2 FQNEAQ (reference sequence). CDR3 length equals 13 residues. The CDR3 is CASSFAGTYEQYF. The variable domain in full, completed from reference TRBV7-9 and TRBJ2-7, reads DTGVSQNPRHKITKRGQNVTFRCDPISEHNRLYWYRQTLGQGPEFLTYFQNEAQLEKSRLLSDRFSAERPKGSFSTLEIQRTEQGDSAMYLCASSFAGTYEQYFGPGTRLTVT.

The chain has TRBV5-1 and TRBJ2-7; TCRdb's D call, TRBD1, is unchecked because there is no DNA. The CDR3 is 18 amino acids. Germline values: CDR1 SGHRS, CDR2 YFSETQ. This CDR3 is CASSHQSYHRDYPYEQYF. The full variable domain, with the rest looked up from reference TRBV5-1 and TRBJ2-7, is KAGVTQTPRYLIKTRGQQVTLSCSPISGHRSVSWYQQTPGQGLQFLFEYFSETQRNKGNFPGRFSGRQFSNSRSEMNVSTLELGDSALYLCASSHQSYHRDYPYEQYFGPGTRLTVT.

The V and J genes are TRBV19 and TRBJ2-1; TCRdb calls TRBD2, which cannot be checked without DNA. Per germline, CDR1 LNHDA and CDR2 SQIVND (reference sequence). There are 15 residues in the CDR3. CDR3 amino acids: CASSSGEGRWGEQFF. Full variable domain (outside the CDR3, taken from reference TRBV19 and TRBJ2-1): DGGITQSPKYLFRKEGQNVTLSCEQNLNHDAMYWYRQDPGQGLRLIYYSQIVNDFQKGDIAEGYSVSREKKESFPLTVTSAQKNPTAFYLCASSSGEGRWGEQFFGPGTRLTVL.

This chain joins TRBV12-3 or TRBV12-4 and TRBJ2-1; checking the TCRdb D call of TRBD1 is not possible without DNA. The CDR3 loop spans 14 amino acids. CDR3 sequence: CASSLGGLFNEQFF.

The chain recombines TRBV25-1 with TRBJ1-4. This CDR3 is built from 15 residues. Germline CDR1 and CDR2: MGHDK and SYGVNS. CDR3 region: CASSDVGSTNEKLFF.

The gene calls are TRBV19 and TRBJ1-1. CDR3 size: 15 residues. Germline V gene data show CDR1 as LNHDA and CDR2 as SQIVND (reference sequence). This chain's CDR3 is CASRRLGLEVWGAFF.

The rearrangement joins TRBV6-1 to TRBJ2-7; the D call of TRBD1 rests on TCRdb alone, since no DNA is present to check it. Germline V gene sequence: CDR1 MNHNS, CDR2 SASEGT. This CDR3 contains 16 residues. The CDR3 here is CASSEWAGTGPGEQYF.

The rearrangement uses TRBV7-8 and TRBJ2-1; the TCRdb call, TRBD2, lacks DNA for checking. The CDR3 is 16 residues long. Germline CDR1 is SGHVS and CDR2 is FQNEAQ. The chain's CDR3 is CASSLRGLAGNNEQFF.

This chain uses TRBV4-1 with TRBJ2-1; TCRdb reports TRBD2, a call that lacks DNA to check it against. There are 15 residues in the CDR3. The germline gives CDR1 MGHRA, CDR2 YSYEKL. CDR3 sequence reads: CASSQDIGGGNEQFF.

The V call is TRBV28, the J call TRBJ2-5; TCRdb reports TRBD1, a call that lacks DNA to check it against. In germline, CDR1 is MDHEN, CDR2 SYDVKM. The CDR3 contains 17 residues. CDR3 residues: CASSLFQGSIARETQYF.

This chain uses TRBV5-1 with TRBJ2-1; as DNA is missing, the TRBD2 call by TCRdb cannot be tested. The germline CDR1 and CDR2 sequences are SGHRS and YFSETQ. This CDR3 region has 16 residues. CDR3 loop: CASRPGLAGSYNEQFF.

CDR3 protein: CASSIMGNEQFF. The chain uses TRBV19 and TRBJ2-1. This CDR3 is built from 12 residues. The germline V gene encodes CDR1 LNHDA and CDR2 SQIVND (reference sequence).

This chain joins TRBV2 and TRBJ1-1. Per the germline V gene, CDR1 is SNHLY and CDR2 is FYNNEI. The CDR3 spans 13 residues. The CDR3 sequence: CASSGPLNTEAFF.